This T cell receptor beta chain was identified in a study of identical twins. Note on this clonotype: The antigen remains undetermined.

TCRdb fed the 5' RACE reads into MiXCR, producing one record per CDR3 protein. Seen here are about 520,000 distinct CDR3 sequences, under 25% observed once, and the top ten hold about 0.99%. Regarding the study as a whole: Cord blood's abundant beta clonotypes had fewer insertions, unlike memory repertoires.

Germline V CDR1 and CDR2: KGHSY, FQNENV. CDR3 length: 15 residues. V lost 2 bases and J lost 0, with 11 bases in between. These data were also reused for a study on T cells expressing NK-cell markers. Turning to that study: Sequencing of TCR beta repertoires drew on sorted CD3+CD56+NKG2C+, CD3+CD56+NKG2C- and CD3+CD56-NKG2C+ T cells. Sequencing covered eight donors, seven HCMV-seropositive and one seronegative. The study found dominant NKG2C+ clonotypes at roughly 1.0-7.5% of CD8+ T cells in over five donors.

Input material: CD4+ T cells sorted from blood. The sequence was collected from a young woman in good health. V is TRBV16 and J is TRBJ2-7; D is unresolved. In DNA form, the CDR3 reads TGTGCCAGCAGCCAAGCCGTAACCCACTCCTACGAGCAGTACTTC. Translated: CASSQAVTHSYEQYF.